This TCR beta chain was observed in a study of T cell clusters in autoimmune cytopenias. The CDR3 contains 12 residues. In germline, CDR1 is MDHEN, CDR2 SYDVKM. The study's findings and limits: The T cell clusters came from computational analysis alone and lack functional validation. Primary autoimmune cytopenia patients appeared to lack physiological T cell clusters present in healthy donors.

Each sample's input was around 270 ng genomic DNA, some 40,000 genome equivalents. In the case of this clonotype: What it binds is not known.

TRB rearrangements were amplified by touch-down multiplex PCR with mixed TRB-A/B primers. TCRdb reprocessed the multiplex PCR reads; each CDR3 protein has one entry and no DNA is given. With about 6,700 distinct CDR3 sequences in the sample, the ten largest clones hold 4% to 6%. Separately, the same data were catalogued under a study of T cell repertoires in aging, cancer and after chemotherapy. This second study says: Compared with age-matched healthy donors, untreated hematological or solid cancer patients showed higher blood TCR clonality. These repertoire data do not allow conclusions about immunological memory after chemotherapy.

The sample comprised peripheral blood. The receptor was derived from a human donor in good health. The genes are TRBV28 and TRBJ2-1. The CDR3: CASRPHSNEQFF.